These 15 T cell receptor beta chains share one sample of origin, sequenced in a study of blood T cell repertoires in COVID-19. Clones were sequenced by immunoSEQ multiplex PCR, and TCRdb holds only the in-frame ones, with some missing. The sample has 200,000 to 250,000 clones, about nine tenths seen once. The sample consisted of peripheral blood. These receptors were obtained from a man in his 60s who had recovered from COVID-19.

The chain employs TRBV24-1 and TRBJ2-5; D is undetermined. This CDR3 has 14 residues. Trimming cost V 4 bases and J 3 bases, with 11 bases left between them. Germline CDR1 reads KGHDR; CDR2 reads SFDVKD. The CDR3 DNA sequence: TGTGCCACCAGTGACGCTTCAAGCGAAGAGACCCAGTACTTC. The encoded protein is CATSDASSEETQYF.

This chain connects TRBV11-2 to TRBJ1-6; TRBD1 matches at 7 bases. Germline V gene sequence: CDR1 SGHAT, CDR2 FQNNGV. The CDR3 runs to 14 residues. The junction had 3 bases not matched to a gene; V was cut back by 4 bases and J by 6 bases. CDR3 in DNA: TGTGCCAGCAGCTCGGGGACAGTTAATTCACCCCTCCACTTT. Translating it yields CASSSGTVNSPLHF.

The V gene is TRBV6-2 or TRBV6-3, the J gene TRBJ2-7; the match to TRBD2 covers 7 bases. The V and J ends lost 6 bases and 0 bases, in that order; junction bases with no gene match: 5. This CDR3 spans 14 amino acids. The V gene's germline CDR1 is MNHEY and CDR2 SVGEGT. Here the CDR3 reads CASSGGGSSYEQYF. The CDR3 DNA follows: TGTGCCAGCAGCGGGGGAGGGAGCTCCTACGAGCAGTACTTC.

V usage is TRBV6-2 or TRBV6-3 and J usage is TRBJ2-1; 11 bases are a match to TRBD1. CDR1 is MNHEY, CDR2 SVGEGT, per germline. The CDR3 runs to 18 residues. The junction had 10 bases not matched to a gene; V was cut back by 4 bases and J by 2 bases. CDR3: CASSFSFRDRGAYNEQFF. The CDR3 DNA reads TGTGCCAGCAGTTTCTCGTTCCGGGACAGGGGGGCCTACAATGAGCAGTTCTTC.

Notes on this clone: One end of the junction varies from germline; a read error may be responsible. V gene TRBV20-1 combines with J gene TRBJ1-2, with D perhaps TRBD1 (5 bases). Germline V lookup: CDR1 DFQATT, CDR2 SNEGSKA (reference sequence). The CDR3 runs 10 residues. The CDR3: CSAVSTGEFF. The CDR3 DNA reads TGCAGTGCTGTTAGCACAGGAGAGTTCTTC.

The V gene is TRBV25-1, the J gene TRBJ2-2, with D perhaps TRBD2 (6 bases). The germline V gene has CDR1 MGHDK and CDR2 SYGVNS. Deletions cut 3 bases from V and 3 bases from J, with 8 bases between. The CDR3 loop spans 14 amino acids. CDR3 protein: CASSDGRYTGELFF. CDR3 bases: TGTGCCAGCAGTGATGGGAGGTACACCGGGGAGCTGTTTTTT.

This clone has just one count. J is TRBJ2-5 and V is TRBV9; maybe TRBD2 (7 bases). V lost 4 bases to trimming and J lost 5 bases, with 18 bases between them. Germline CDR1 is SGDLS and CDR2 is YYNGEE. The CDR3 is made up of 15 amino acids. The CDR3 region has the DNA TGTGCCAGCAGCTCTAGGGAGGGGGGGCCGGAGACCCAGTACTTC. It is translated as CASSSREGGPETQYF.

The V gene is TRBV19, the J gene TRBJ1-1; possible D gene TRBD1, 6 bases. V lost 1 base to trimming and J lost 1 base, with 13 bases between them. CDR3 length equals 16 residues. Germline CDR1 and CDR2: LNHDA and SQIVND (reference sequence). This CDR3 is CASSIVAGVQNTEAFF. In DNA, the CDR3 is TGTGCCAGTAGTATAGTTGCAGGGGTGCAGAACACTGAAGCTTTCTTT.

V and J are TRBV11-2 and TRBJ2-7; the D gene is possibly TRBD1 (5 bases). V was pared by 3 bases and J by 3 bases, with 12 bases between. CDR3 length: 14 residues. Per germline, CDR1 SGHAT and CDR2 FQNNGV. The CDR3 spells CASSFQGANYEQYF. CDR3 coding DNA: TGTGCCAGCAGCTTCCAGGGCGCGAACTACGAGCAGTACTTC.

CDR3 DNA: TGTGCCAGTAGTACACTAGCGGGGAGCTCCTACGAGCAGTACTTC. Translation gives CASSTLAGSSYEQYF. This rearrangement joins TRBV19 to TRBJ2-7, with 10 bases identical to TRBD2. The germline gives CDR1 LNHDA, CDR2 SQIVND (reference sequence). The CDR3 runs to 15 residues. V shed 4 bases and J 0 bases; nucleotides not matched to a gene: 3.

This clone was counted between two and nine times. The chain couples TRBV5-4 to TRBJ1-1; 9 bases match TRBD1. This CDR3 has 14 amino acids. Looked up from germline, CDR1 is SGHNT and CDR2 is YYREEE (reference sequence). The junction had 6 bases not matched to a gene; V was cut back by 4 bases and J by 5 bases. The DNA for the CDR3 is TGTGCCAGCAGCAAACAGGGGGCTGGAACTGAAGCTTTCTTT. This codes for CASSKQGAGTEAFF.

This clone has just a few counts. V usage is TRBV4-2 and J usage is TRBJ2-5; TRBD1 matches at 9 bases. From germline, CDR1 is LGHNA and CDR2 YNFKEQ. This CDR3 has 15 residues. Trimming at V came to 5 bases and at J to 4 bases, leaving 8 bases not matched to a gene. CDR3 sequence (DNA): TGTGCCAGCAGCGTCCCGGGACAGGGTACAGAGACCCAGTACTTC. Its protein product is CASSVPGQGTETQYF.

The chain is built from TRBV11-2 and TRBJ2-2; 10 positions match TRBD1. This CDR3 has 16 amino acids. The V segment lost 4 bases and the J segment 4 bases; nucleotides outside the gene matches: 6. Germline V gives CDR1 SGHAT, CDR2 FQNNGV. The CDR3 coding sequence is TGTGCCAGCAGCTCGACAGGGGGCGCGGGCACCGGGGAGCTGTTTTTT. Translation: CASSSTGGAGTGELFF. Looking up the rest from reference TRBV11-2 and TRBJ2-2 gives the full variable domain: EAGVAQSPRYKIIEKRQSVAFWCNPISGHATLYWYQQILGQGPKLLIQFQNNGVVDDSQLPKDRFSAERLKGVDSTLKIQPAKLEDSAVYLCASSSTGGAGTGELFFGEGSRLTVL.

The J gene is TRBJ2-2, the V gene TRBV5-4, with D maybe TRBD1 (6 bases). The V and J ends lost 6 bases and 4 bases respectively, with 16 bases between them. From germline, CDR1 is SGHNT and CDR2 YYREEE (reference sequence). This CDR3 contains 15 residues. The CDR3 sequence is CASTPSAGVTGELFF. The CDR3, as DNA: TGTGCCAGCACCCCTTCGGCAGGGGTCACCGGGGAGCTGTTTTTT.

CDR3 sequence (DNA): TGTGCCAGCAGCTTAGGGGCAGGAGGGCCAGAGACCCAGTACTTC. Its translation is CASSLGAGGPETQYF. The chain uses TRBV7-9 and TRBJ2-5, with D perhaps matching TRBD2 (6 bases). Germline V gene sequence: CDR1 SEHNR, CDR2 FQNEAQ (reference sequence). V gave up 1 base and J gave up 4 bases, with 13 bases separating them. The CDR3 is made up of 15 amino acids.